This T cell receptor (beta chain) derives from a study of early T cells in non-severe SARS-CoV-2 infection (dated by TCRdb to the early 2020s). Regarding the study in general: Because TCR sequencing was done on bulk RNA from unsorted whole blood, the alpha and beta chains could not be paired.

Libraries were made using 5' RACE. Data came from a NextSeq 500. The TCR library protocol attached unique molecular identifiers to individual cDNA molecules to correct for sequencing error and PCR bias. TCR alpha and beta chains were both sequenced, and the abundances of alpha and beta sequences in each sample were closely correlated with each other. In the source study's methods: V gene, J gene and CDR3 annotation of TCR sequences was performed with Decombinator V4. TCRs were defined as expanded if a significant change between any two time points was detected under a Poisson model with p below 0.0001. TCR abundances were normalised to the total number of TCRs sequenced per sample and were expressed as counts per million. TRAV1-2 paired with TRAJ12, TRAJ20 or TRAJ33 defined MAIT TCRs, while TRAV10 paired with TRAJ18 defined iNKT TCRs. VDJdb, accessed 1 November 2021, was searched for CMV, EBV and SARS-CoV-2 annotated TCRs, with TCRs annotated for multiple antigens excluded. The public sequencing data were trimmed at Q25 with fastp and processed into clonotypes with MiXCR by TCRdb, which kept only in-frame beta chains. CDR3 protein duplicates are merged, each entry listing the most common genes and DNA. What appears here as the V and J calls and clone size reflects TCRdb's work, not the paper's. The sample table lists over 45,000 distinct CDR3 sequences, about 5.6% of them with a count of one. Of the sample, 4.5% to 5.5% is held by the ten largest clones.

This was a case-control study nested in a cohort of healthcare workers in London, UK, who had nasopharyngeal swab PCR tests and blood samples taken every week. Healthcare workers were enrolled in the week of the UK lockdown, from 23 to 31 March 2020, and were followed every week for up to roughly 15 weeks. For this chain, trimming is 7 bases at the V end and 6 bases at the J end, and the number of junction bases without a gene match is 12. Including cysteine and phenylalanine, the CDR3 has 15 amino acids. The entry retains the CDR3 DNA only, 45 bases that are in frame from base 1. According to the germline V gene, CDR1 reads SGHAT and CDR2 reads FQNNGV. General conclusions and limits of the study: VDJdb matching was skewed toward anti-spike CD8 responses and likely underestimated virus-specific expansions by missing private and CD4 specificities.

This clonotype was recorded many times. The antigen this receptor binds is unknown. No base quality information exists; no much larger clone differs at one position. The V gene is TRBV11-2 and the J gene is TRBJ2-3; TRBD2 agrees with 8 junctional bases. Source material: whole blood. The TCR was taken from an adult who was a healthcare worker with PCR-confirmed SARS-CoV-2 infection or an uninfected control (not recorded which). The CDR3 reads CASNPGTRARDTQYF. DNA sequence: TGTGCCAGCAACCCCGGGACTAGGGCAAGGGATACGCAGTATTTT.